This T cell receptor (beta chain) appears in the sequencing data of a study of control samples from healthy donors and cancer patients. Sequenced by immunoSEQ multiplex PCR; TCRdb stores in-frame clones only, minus some. The table has more than 75,000 clones, over 60% seen once. This receptor was identified in a woman in her twenties or thirties in good health. Specimen: blood.

CDR3 bases: TGTGCCAGCAGCTTCGCCCCGGGAAGCTACGAGCAGTACTTC. As protein: CASSFAPGSYEQYF. This sequence joins TRBV7-6 and TRBJ2-7, with D perhaps matching TRBD2 (5 bases). Per the germline V gene, CDR1 is SGHVS and CDR2 is FNYEAQ. The CDR3 loop spans 14 amino acids. Trimming pared 3 bases from V and 3 bases from J, leaving 12 bases between.